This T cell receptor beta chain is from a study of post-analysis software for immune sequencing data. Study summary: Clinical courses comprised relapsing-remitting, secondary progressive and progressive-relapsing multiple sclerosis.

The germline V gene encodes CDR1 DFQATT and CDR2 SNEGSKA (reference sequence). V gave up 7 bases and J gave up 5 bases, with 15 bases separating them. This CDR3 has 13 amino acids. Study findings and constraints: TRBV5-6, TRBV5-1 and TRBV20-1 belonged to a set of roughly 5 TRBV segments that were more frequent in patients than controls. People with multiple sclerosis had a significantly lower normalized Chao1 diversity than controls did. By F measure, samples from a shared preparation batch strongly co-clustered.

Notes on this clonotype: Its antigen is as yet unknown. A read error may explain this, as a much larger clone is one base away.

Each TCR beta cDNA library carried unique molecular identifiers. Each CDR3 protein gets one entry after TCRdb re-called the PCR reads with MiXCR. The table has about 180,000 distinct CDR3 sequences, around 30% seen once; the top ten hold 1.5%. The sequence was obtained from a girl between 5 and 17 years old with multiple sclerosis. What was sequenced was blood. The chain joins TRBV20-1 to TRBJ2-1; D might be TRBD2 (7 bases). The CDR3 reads CSEEGGEDNEQFF. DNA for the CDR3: TGCAGTGAGGAGGGGGGGGAGGACAATGAGCAGTTCTTC.